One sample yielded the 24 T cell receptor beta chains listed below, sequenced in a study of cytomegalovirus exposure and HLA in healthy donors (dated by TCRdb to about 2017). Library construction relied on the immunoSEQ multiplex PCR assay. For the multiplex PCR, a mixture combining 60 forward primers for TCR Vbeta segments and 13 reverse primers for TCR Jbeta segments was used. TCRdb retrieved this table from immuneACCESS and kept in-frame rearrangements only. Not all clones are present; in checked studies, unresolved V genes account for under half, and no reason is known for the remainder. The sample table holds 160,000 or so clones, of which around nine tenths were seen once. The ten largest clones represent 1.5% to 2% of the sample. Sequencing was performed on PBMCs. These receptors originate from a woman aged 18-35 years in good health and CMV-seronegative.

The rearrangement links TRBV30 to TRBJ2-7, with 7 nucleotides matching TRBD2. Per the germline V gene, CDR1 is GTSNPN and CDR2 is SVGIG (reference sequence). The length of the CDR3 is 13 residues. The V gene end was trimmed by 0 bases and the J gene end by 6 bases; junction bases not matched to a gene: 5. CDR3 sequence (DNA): TGTGCCTGGAGTGTACCGGGGGGTAGCGAGCAGTACTTC. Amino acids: CAWSVPGGSEQYF.

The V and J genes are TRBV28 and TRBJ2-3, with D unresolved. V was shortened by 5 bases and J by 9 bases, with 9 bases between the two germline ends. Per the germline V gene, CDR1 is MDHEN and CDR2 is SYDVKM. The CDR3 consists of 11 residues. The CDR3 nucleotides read TGTGCCAGCAGTGTGCGAGAAACGCAGTATTTT. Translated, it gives CASSVRETQYF.

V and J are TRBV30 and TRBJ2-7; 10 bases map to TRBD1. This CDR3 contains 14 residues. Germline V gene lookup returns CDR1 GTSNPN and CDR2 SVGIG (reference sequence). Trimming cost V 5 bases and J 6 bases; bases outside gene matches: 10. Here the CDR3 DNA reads TGTGCCTGGGAAAGAGGACAGGGGGAACGCGAGCAGTACTTC. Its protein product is CAWERGQGEREQYF. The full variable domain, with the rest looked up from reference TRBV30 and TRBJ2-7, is SQTIHQWPATLVQPVGSPLSLECTVEGTSNPNLYWYRQAAGRGLQLLFYSVGIGQISSEVPQNLSASRPQDRQFILSSKKLLLSDSGFYLCAWERGQGEREQYFGPGTRLTVT.

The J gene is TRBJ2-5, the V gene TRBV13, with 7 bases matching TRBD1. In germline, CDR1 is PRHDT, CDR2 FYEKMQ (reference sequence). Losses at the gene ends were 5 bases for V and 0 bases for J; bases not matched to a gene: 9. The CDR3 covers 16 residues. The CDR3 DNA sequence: TGTGCCAGCAGCGATCGGGACAGCCCGTACCAAGAGACCCAGTACTTC. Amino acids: CASSDRDSPYQETQYF.

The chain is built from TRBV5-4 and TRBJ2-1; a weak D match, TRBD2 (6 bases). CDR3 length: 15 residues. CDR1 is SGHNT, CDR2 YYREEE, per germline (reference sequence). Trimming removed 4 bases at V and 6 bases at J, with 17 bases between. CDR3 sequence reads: CASSPMGAGLNEQFF. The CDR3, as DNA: TGTGCCAGCAGCCCGATGGGAGCGGGCCTCAATGAGCAGTTCTTC.

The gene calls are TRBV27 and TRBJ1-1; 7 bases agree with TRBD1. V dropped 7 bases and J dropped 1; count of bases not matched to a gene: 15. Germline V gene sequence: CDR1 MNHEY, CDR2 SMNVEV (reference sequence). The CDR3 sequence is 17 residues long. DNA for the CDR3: TGTGCCAGCACTAAAACGACAGGGTGGGGGGCGAACACTGAAGCTTTCTTT. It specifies CASTKTTGWGANTEAFF.

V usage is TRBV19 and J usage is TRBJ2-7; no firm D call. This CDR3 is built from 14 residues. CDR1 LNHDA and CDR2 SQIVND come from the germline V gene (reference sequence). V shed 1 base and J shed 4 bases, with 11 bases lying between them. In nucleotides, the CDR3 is TGTGCCAGTAGTATAGCAGGTGTAGGATACGAGCAGTACTTC. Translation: CASSIAGVGYEQYF.

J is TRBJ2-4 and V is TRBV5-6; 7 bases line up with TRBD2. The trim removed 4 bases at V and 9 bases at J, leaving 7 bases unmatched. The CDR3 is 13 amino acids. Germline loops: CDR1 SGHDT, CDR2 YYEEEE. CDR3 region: CASSAGVFVIQYF. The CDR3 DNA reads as TGTGCCAGCAGCGCGGGGGTGTTTGTCATTCAGTACTTC.

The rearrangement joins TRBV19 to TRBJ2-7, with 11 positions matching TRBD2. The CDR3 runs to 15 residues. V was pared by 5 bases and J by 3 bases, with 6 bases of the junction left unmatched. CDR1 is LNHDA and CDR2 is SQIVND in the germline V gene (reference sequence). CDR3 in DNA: TGTGCCAGTAGTCTCGGGACTAGCGGTTACTACGAGCAGTACTTC. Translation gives CASSLGTSGYYEQYF.

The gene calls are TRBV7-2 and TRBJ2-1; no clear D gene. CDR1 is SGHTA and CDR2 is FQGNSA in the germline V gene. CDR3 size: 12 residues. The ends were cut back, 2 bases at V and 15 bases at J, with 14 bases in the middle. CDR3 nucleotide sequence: TGTGCCAGCAGCTTAATGGTTCTAGGTGCGTTCTTC. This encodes CASSLMVLGAFF. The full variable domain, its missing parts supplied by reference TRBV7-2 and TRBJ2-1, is GAGVSQSPSNKVTEKGKDVELRCDPISGHTALYWYRQSLGQGLEFLIYFQGNSAPDKSGLPSDRFSAERTGGSVSTLTIQRTQQEDSAVYLCASSLMVLGAFFGPGTRLTVL.

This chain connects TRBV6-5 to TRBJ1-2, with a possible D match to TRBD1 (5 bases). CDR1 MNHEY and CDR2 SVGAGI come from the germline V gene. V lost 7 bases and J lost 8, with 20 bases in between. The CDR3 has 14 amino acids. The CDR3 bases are TGTGCCAGCACCGACACCCGCAGGGCTGGGGGCTACACCTTC. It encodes CASTDTRRAGGYTF.

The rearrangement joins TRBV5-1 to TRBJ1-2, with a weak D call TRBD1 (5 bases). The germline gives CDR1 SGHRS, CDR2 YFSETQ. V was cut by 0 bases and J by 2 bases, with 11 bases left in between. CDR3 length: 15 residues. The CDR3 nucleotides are TGCGCCAGCAGCTTGGACGGGGGAAGGAACTATGGCTACACCTTC. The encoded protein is CASSLDGGRNYGYTF.

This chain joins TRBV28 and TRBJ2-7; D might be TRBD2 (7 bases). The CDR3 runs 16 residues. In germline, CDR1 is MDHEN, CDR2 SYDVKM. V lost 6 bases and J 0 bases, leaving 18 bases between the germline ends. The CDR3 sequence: CASSTNGGGSSYEQYF. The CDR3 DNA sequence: TGTGCCAGCAGCACTAACGGGGGCGGGAGCTCCTACGAGCAGTACTTC. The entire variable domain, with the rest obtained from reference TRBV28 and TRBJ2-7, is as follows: DVKVTQSSRYLVKRTGEKVFLECVQDMDHENMFWYRQDPGLGLRLIYFSYDVKMKEKGDIPEGYSVSREKKERFSLILESASTNQTSMYLCASSTNGGGSSYEQYFGPGTRLTVT.

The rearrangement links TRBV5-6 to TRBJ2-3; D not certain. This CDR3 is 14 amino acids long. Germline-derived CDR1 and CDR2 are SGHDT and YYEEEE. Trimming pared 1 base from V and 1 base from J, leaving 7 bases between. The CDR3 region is CASSLPLRTDTQYF. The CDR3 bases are TGTGCCAGCAGCTTGCCACTCCGCACAGATACGCAGTATTTT.

DNA for the CDR3: TGTGCCAGCAGCCCAGGAGCGGAAGAGACCCAGTACTTC. This codes for CASSPGAEETQYF. The chain combines TRBV11-2 with TRBJ2-5; tentatively, D is TRBD2 (5 bases). Germline-derived CDR1 and CDR2 are SGHAT and FQNNGV. The CDR3 sequence is 13 residues long. V lost 5 bases to trimming and J lost 3 bases, with 10 bases between them.

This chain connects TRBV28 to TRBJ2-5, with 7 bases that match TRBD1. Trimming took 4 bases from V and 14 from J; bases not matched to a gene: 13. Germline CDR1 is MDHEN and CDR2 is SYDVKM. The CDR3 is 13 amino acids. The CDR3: CASSSQTQGSSYF. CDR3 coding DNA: TGTGCCAGCAGTTCGCAAACACAGGGGTCATCATACTTC.

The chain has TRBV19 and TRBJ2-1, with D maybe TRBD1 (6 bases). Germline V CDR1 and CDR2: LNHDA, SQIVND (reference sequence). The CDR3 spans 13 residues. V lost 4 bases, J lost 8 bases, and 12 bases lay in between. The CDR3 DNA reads TGTGCCAGTAGTACCGGACAGATCCATGAGCAGTTCTTC. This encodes CASSTGQIHEQFF.

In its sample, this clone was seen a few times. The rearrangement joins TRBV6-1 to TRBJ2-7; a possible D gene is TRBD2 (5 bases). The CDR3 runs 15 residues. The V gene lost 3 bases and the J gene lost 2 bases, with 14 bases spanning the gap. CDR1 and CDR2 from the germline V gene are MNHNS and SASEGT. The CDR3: CASSERRQNPYEQYF. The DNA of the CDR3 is TGTGCCAGCAGTGAGAGGAGGCAGAACCCCTACGAGCAGTACTTC.

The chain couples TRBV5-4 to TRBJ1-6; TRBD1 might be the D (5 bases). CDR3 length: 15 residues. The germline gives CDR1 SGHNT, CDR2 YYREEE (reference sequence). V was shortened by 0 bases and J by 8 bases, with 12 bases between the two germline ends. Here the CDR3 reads CASSLDQGLHSPLHF. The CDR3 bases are TGTGCCAGCAGCTTGGATCAGGGACTCCATTCACCCCTCCACTTT.

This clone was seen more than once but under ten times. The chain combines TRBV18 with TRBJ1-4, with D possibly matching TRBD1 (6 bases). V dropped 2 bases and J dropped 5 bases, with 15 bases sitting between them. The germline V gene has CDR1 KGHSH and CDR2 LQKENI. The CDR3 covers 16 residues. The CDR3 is CASSPTTQGANEKLFF. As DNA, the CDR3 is TGTGCCAGCTCACCAACCACACAGGGTGCCAATGAAAAACTGTTTTTT.

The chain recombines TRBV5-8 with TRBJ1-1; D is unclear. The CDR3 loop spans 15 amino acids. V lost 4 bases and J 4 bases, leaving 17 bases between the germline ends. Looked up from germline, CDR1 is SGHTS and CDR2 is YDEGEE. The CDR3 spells CASSHRIASGTEAFF. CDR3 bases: TGTGCCAGCAGCCATCGCATAGCGTCGGGCACTGAAGCTTTCTTT.

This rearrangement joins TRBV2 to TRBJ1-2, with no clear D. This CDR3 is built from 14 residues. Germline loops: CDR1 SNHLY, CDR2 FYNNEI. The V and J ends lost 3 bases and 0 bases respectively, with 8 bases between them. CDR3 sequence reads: CASSEMGANYGYTF. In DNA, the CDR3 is TGTGCCAGCAGTGAGATGGGAGCTAACTATGGCTACACCTTC.

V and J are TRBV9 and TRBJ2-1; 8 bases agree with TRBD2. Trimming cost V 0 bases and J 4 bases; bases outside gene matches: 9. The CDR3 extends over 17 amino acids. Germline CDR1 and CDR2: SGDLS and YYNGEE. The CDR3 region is CASSVGAGTSGYNEQFF. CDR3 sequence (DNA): TGTGCCAGCAGCGTAGGTGCCGGAACTAGCGGATACAATGAGCAGTTCTTC.

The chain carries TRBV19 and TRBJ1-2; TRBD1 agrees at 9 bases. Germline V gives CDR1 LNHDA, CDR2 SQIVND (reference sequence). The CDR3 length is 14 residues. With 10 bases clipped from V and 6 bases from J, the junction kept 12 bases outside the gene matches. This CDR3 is CATGPGQGRDGYTF. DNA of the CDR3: TGTGCCACCGGACCGGGACAGGGTCGCGATGGCTACACCTTC. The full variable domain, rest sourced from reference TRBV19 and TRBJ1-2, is DGGITQSPKYLFRKEGQNVTLSCEQNLNHDAMYWYRQDPGQGLRLIYYSQIVNDFQKGDIAEGYSVSREKKESFPLTVTSAQKNPTAFYLCATGPGQGRDGYTFGSGTRLTVV.